These 22 T cell receptor beta chains share one sample of origin, sequenced in a study of blood T cells in healthy people across ages. Primers used in a second PCR of roughly 7 to 12 cycles were a sample-barcoded 5' primer and a J-beta primer mix. TCRdb redid the calling of the 5' RACE reads with MiXCR, one entry per CDR3 protein. The sample holds approximately 690,000 distinct CDR3 sequences, around two fifths seen once. Sample: blood. The receptors stem from an elderly man in good health.

This clonotype was counted a few times. This chain connects TRBV20-1 to TRBJ2-5; 9 nucleotides line up with TRBD1. V lost 0 bases to trimming and J lost 2 bases; unmatched junction nucleotides: 1. Germline loops: CDR1 DFQATT, CDR2 SNEGSKA (reference sequence). The length of the CDR3 is 14 residues. CDR3 nucleotide sequence: TGCAGTGCTAGAGACGACAGGGGGCAAGAGACCCAGTACTTC. It is translated as CSARDDRGQETQYF.

This chain joins TRBV27 and TRBJ2-1, with D possibly matching TRBD2 (5 bases). Looked up from germline, CDR1 is MNHEY and CDR2 is SMNVEV (reference sequence). CDR3 size: 14 residues. Trimming stripped 6 bases from V and 4 bases from J, with 13 bases between. CDR3 protein: CASSTSLGYNEQFF. The CDR3, as DNA: TGTGCCAGCAGCACCTCACTAGGGTACAATGAGCAGTTCTTC.

This clonotype was recorded a few times. The chain uses TRBV28 and TRBJ2-3; 13 nucleotides line up with TRBD2. This CDR3 is 14 amino acids long. Germline lookup yields CDR1 MDHEN and CDR2 SYDVKM. With 5 bases clipped from V and 14 bases from J, the junction kept 10 bases outside the gene matches. CDR3 sequence reads: CASSTGTSGTSLYF. CDR3 bases: TGTGCCAGCAGTACCGGGACTAGCGGGACCTCGCTGTATTTT. The entire variable domain, with the rest obtained from reference TRBV28 and TRBJ2-3, is as follows: DVKVTQSSRYLVKRTGEKVFLECVQDMDHENMFWYRQDPGLGLRLIYFSYDVKMKEKGDIPEGYSVSREKKERFSLILESASTNQTSMYLCASSTGTSGTSLYFGPGTRLTVL.

This clonotype appeared many times. This chain connects TRBV28 to TRBJ2-3, with TRBD2 as a possible D gene (6 bases). CDR1 and CDR2 (germline): MDHEN, SYDVKM. The V gene lost 3 bases and the J gene lost 4 bases, with 11 bases spanning the gap. The CDR3 loop spans 14 amino acids. The chain's CDR3 is CASSLGGEADTQYF. The CDR3 nucleotides are TGTGCCAGCAGTTTGGGGGGAGAGGCAGATACGCAGTATTTT.

In the case of this clonotype: Germline and junction disagree at one end, which may indicate a read error. The chain recombines TRBV10-2 with TRBJ2-7; 7 positions agree with TRBD2. This CDR3 comprises 14 residues. Germline V gene sequence: CDR1 WSHSY, CDR2 SAAADI. Here the CDR3 reads CASRGVGGSYGQYF. CDR3 bases: TGCGCCAGCAGGGGCGTGGGAGGGTCCTACGGGCAGTACTTC.

The genes are TRBV5-1 and TRBJ2-5; 7 bases map to TRBD2. The CDR3 length is 14 residues. The V segment lost 3 bases and the J segment 2 bases; nucleotides outside the gene matches: 4. From germline, CDR1 is SGHRS and CDR2 YFSETQ. The CDR3 sequence is CASSWMGGQETQYF. The DNA for the CDR3 is TGCGCCAGCAGCTGGATGGGGGGGCAAGAGACCCAGTACTTC.

This clonotype was picked up a small number of times. The chain employs TRBV3-1 and TRBJ2-7; D not certain. Germline lookup yields CDR1 LGHDT and CDR2 YNNKEL (reference sequence). With 0 bases removed from V and 2 bases from J, the gap between germline ends came to 8 bases. This CDR3 region has 14 residues. DNA for the CDR3: TGTGCCAGCAGCCAAGACGGGTACCCCTACGAGCAGTACTTC. This encodes CASSQDGYPYEQYF.

J is TRBJ2-2 and V is TRBV6-2 or TRBV6-3; D not certain. The ends were cut back, 5 bases at V and 0 bases at J, with 10 bases in the middle. The CDR3 has 15 residues. Germline V lookup: CDR1 MNHEY, CDR2 SVGEGT. In DNA form, the CDR3 reads TGTGCCAGCAGTAGGAGCAGATCGAACACCGGGGAGCTGTTTTTT. This sequence encodes CASSRSRSNTGELFF.

This clonotype has only a few counts. V gene TRBV7-2 combines with J gene TRBJ2-7; D may correspond to TRBD1 or TRBD2 (8 bases each). Deletions cut 3 bases from V and 4 bases from J, with 16 bases between. This CDR3 region has 15 residues. Germline CDR1 is SGHTA and CDR2 is FQGNSA. CDR3 DNA: TGTGCCAGCAGCTTCGGGGGGGACAGGCGTTACGAGCAGTACTTC. Translated: CASSFGGDRRYEQYF. The full variable domain, its missing parts supplied by reference TRBV7-2 and TRBJ2-7, is GAGVSQSPSNKVTEKGKDVELRCDPISGHTALYWYRQSLGQGLEFLIYFQGNSAPDKSGLPSDRFSAERTGGSVSTLTIQRTQQEDSAVYLCASSFGGDRRYEQYFGPGTRLTVT.

About this clonotype itself: Just one base apart from a much larger clone, this may be a read error. The chain recombines TRBV6-2 or TRBV6-3 with TRBJ1-2; D is perhaps TRBD1 (5 bases). V lost 5 bases, J lost 8 bases, and 15 bases lay in between. The germline CDR1 and CDR2 sequences are MNHEY and SVGEGT. This CDR3 is built from 13 residues. CDR3: CASSSPNRSGYTF. CDR3 DNA: TGTGCCAGCAGTAGCCCCAACAGGAGCGGCTACACCTTC.

This clonotype was counted only a few times. The chain links TRBV20-1 to TRBJ2-3; 9 bases are a match to TRBD1. Losses at the gene ends were 2 bases for V and 0 bases for J; bases not matched to a gene: 6. The V gene's germline CDR1 is DFQATT and CDR2 SNEGSKA (reference sequence). There are 16 residues in the CDR3. CDR3 protein: CSARWYRGQSTDTQYF. The CDR3 DNA reads as TGCAGTGCTAGATGGTACAGGGGGCAAAGCACAGATACGCAGTATTTT.

The chain is built from TRBV29-1 and TRBJ2-6, with D unclear. Germline CDR1 is SQVTM and CDR2 is ANQGSEA. The CDR3 totals 12 residues. Trimming took 7 bases from V and 1 from J, leaving 5 bases between them. The CDR3 sequence is CSAQSGANVLTF. Here the CDR3 DNA reads TGCAGCGCCCAGTCTGGGGCCAACGTCCTGACTTTC.

This clonotype was found a few times. CDR3 nucleotides: TGTGCCAGCAGTTTAACCAGGGCTAACTATGGCTACACCTTC. Translated: CASSLTRANYGYTF. The genes are TRBV6-6 and TRBJ1-2, with D tentatively TRBD1 (5 bases). Trimming took off 4 bases at V and 0 bases at J, with 9 bases between the two ends. Germline loops: CDR1 MNHNY, CDR2 SVGAGI (reference sequence). CDR3 length: 14 amino acids.

This clonotype was observed a few times. This rearrangement joins TRBV7-2 to TRBJ1-2, with D maybe TRBD1 (5 bases). CDR1 and CDR2 (germline): SGHTA, FQGNSA. V lost 3 bases and J 4 bases, leaving 9 bases between the germline ends. This CDR3 region has 13 residues. The CDR3 DNA is TGTGCCAGCAGCTTGACAGTAAGCTATGGCTACACCTTC. This sequence encodes CASSLTVSYGYTF.

The gene calls are TRBV20-1 and TRBJ2-5; TRBD2 agrees at 10 bases. Germline V lookup: CDR1 DFQATT, CDR2 SNEGSKA (reference sequence). J lost 6 bases, V lost 0 bases, and 7 bases had no gene match. This CDR3 region has 15 residues. The CDR3 DNA reads as TGCAGTGCTAGAGATCCAGCGGGGGGGCTAAAGACCCAGTACTTC. Translated, it gives CSARDPAGGLKTQYF.

This clonotype turned up a few times. This chain joins TRBV7-3 and TRBJ2-5; no clear D gene. Matching the DNA end better, TRBJ2-7 makes the J call doubtful. Germline values: CDR1 SGHTA, CDR2 FQGTGA. CDR3 length equals 11 residues. The CDR3 reads CASSFRPEQYF. In DNA form, the CDR3 reads TGTGCCAGCAGCTTCCGACCCGAGCAGTACTTC.

The chain recombines TRBV9 with TRBJ2-5; a possible D gene is TRBD2 (6 bases). The germline V and J ends were trimmed by 2 bases and 11 bases, with 16 bases remaining between them. Germline assignment: CDR1 SGDLS and CDR2 YYNGEE. This CDR3 is 13 amino acids long. The CDR3 is CASSVMWEAEQYF. CDR3 sequence (DNA): TGTGCCAGCAGCGTGATGTGGGAGGCTGAGCAGTACTTC.

About this clonotype itself: One end of the junction varies from germline; a read error may be responsible. The chain couples TRBV27 to TRBJ2-1; 7 nucleotides line up with TRBD2. Germline V gene data show CDR1 as MNHEY and CDR2 as SMNVEV (reference sequence). The CDR3 is made up of 14 amino acids. In DNA form, the CDR3 reads TGTGCCAGCAATTTACGGGGGGCCTACAATGAGCAGTTCTTC. Translation gives CASNLRGAYNEQFF.

The rearrangement links TRBV7-8 to TRBJ2-3, with 14 nucleotides matching TRBD2. The CDR3 is 15 amino acids. The germline gives CDR1 SGHVS, CDR2 FQNEAQ. Trimming removed 4 bases from V and 11 bases from J; junction bases left unmatched: 8. CDR3 residues: CASSYIGTSGGGQYF. The CDR3 DNA follows: TGTGCCAGCAGCTATATCGGGACTAGCGGGGGAGGGCAGTATTTT.

The rearrangement joins TRBV7-6 to TRBJ2-1; 8 nucleotides align to TRBD2. Germline CDR1 reads SGHVS; CDR2 reads FNYEAQ. This CDR3 region has 17 residues. The junction had 10 bases not matched to a gene; V was cut back by 5 bases and J by 1 base. DNA of the CDR3: TGTGCCAGCAGCGGGAGAGGGACTAGTCGGTCCTACAATGAGCAGTTCTTC. It is translated as CASSGRGTSRSYNEQFF.

This clonotype was detected only a few times. The chain joins TRBV20-1 to TRBJ2-3; TRBD2 aligns across 7 bases. The CDR3 runs 15 residues. The V gene's germline CDR1 is DFQATT and CDR2 SNEGSKA (reference sequence). The ends lost 1 base at V and 2 bases at J; junction bases unmatched: 6. The CDR3 DNA sequence: TGCAGTGCTAGAGCCCCTAGCGGCCCCACAGATACGCAGTATTTT. This gives the protein CSARAPSGPTDTQYF.

The gene calls are TRBV7-2 and TRBJ1-2; D is ambiguous. Deletions cut 1 base from V and 4 bases from J, with 7 bases between. This CDR3 has 13 amino acids. Germline V CDR1 and CDR2: SGHTA, FQGNSA. CDR3 protein: CASSLEVSYGYTF. DNA of the CDR3: TGTGCCAGCAGCTTAGAGGTCAGCTATGGCTACACCTTC. Looking up the rest from reference TRBV7-2 and TRBJ1-2 gives the full variable domain: GAGVSQSPSNKVTEKGKDVELRCDPISGHTALYWYRQSLGQGLEFLIYFQGNSAPDKSGLPSDRFSAERTGGSVSTLTIQRTQQEDSAVYLCASSLEVSYGYTFGSGTRLTVV.